The sequence of this TCR beta chain was determined in a study of cytomegalovirus exposure and HLA in healthy donors. The study ran its PCR with 60 Vbeta and 13 Jbeta primers. TCRdb's copy holds only in-frame clones and misses some; the assay was immunoSEQ multiplex PCR. The table has approximately 150,000 clones, roughly four fifths seen once; the top ten hold about 4.5%. This clone showed up just a few times. Trimming pared 8 bases from V and 1 base from J, leaving 8 bases between. Germline CDR1 is MGHDK and CDR2 is SYGVNS. The CDR3 spans 13 residues. The receptor comes from a middle-aged man in good health and CMV-seronegative. The specimen was PBMCs. The chain carries TRBV25-1 and TRBJ2-2; D gene ambiguous. The CDR3 sequence is CASGQKNTGELFF. CDR3 sequence (DNA): TGTGCCAGCGGCCAGAAGAACACCGGGGAGCTGTTTTTT.